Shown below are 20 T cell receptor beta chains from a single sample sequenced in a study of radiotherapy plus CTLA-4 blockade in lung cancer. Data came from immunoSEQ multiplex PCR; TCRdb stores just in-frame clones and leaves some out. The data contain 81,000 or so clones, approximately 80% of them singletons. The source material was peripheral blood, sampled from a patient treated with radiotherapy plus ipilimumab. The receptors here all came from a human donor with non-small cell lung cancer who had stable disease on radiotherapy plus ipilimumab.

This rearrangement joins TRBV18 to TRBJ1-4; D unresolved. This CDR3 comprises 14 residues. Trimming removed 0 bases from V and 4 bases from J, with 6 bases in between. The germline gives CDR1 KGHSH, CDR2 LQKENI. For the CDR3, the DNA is TGTGCCAGCTCACCACCGTACAGTAATGAAAAACTGTTTTTT. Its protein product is CASSPPYSNEKLFF.

Here the CDR3 reads CASSPNNPAGYAYEQYF. CDR3 coding DNA: TGTGCCAGCAGCCCCAACAACCCAGCGGGATACGCCTACGAGCAGTACTTC. V usage is TRBV4-2 and J usage is TRBJ2-7; 7 positions match TRBD2. The V gene end was trimmed by 4 bases and the J gene end by 2 bases; junction bases not matched to a gene: 14. CDR1 is LGHNA, CDR2 YNFKEQ, per germline. CDR3 size: 17 residues.

CDR3 DNA sequence: TGTGCCAGCCAGCCCTGGCAGGGCCCTAATGAAAAACTGTTTTTT. Amino acids: CASQPWQGPNEKLFF. The chain employs TRBV19 and TRBJ1-4; a weak D match, TRBD1 (5 bases). V dropped 9 bases and J dropped 3 bases, with 17 bases sitting between them. Germline assignment: CDR1 LNHDA and CDR2 SQIVND (reference sequence). The CDR3 totals 15 residues.

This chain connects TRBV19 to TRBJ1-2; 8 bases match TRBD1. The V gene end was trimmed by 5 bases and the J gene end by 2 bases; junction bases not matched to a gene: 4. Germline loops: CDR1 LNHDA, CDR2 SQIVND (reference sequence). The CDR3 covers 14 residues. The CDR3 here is CASSVGTGNYGYTF. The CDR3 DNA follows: TGTGCCAGTAGTGTAGGGACAGGAAACTATGGCTACACCTTC.

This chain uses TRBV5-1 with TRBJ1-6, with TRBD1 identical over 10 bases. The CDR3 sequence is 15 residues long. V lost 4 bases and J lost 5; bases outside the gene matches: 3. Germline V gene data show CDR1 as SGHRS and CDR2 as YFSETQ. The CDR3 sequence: CASSAGTGDNSPLHF. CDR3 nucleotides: TGCGCCAGCAGCGCCGGGACAGGGGATAATTCACCCCTCCACTTT.

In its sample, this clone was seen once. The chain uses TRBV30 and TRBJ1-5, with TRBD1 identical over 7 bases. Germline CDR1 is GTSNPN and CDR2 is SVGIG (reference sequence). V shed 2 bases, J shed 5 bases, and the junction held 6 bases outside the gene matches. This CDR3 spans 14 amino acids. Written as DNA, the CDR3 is TGTGCCTGGAGTCTAGGGACAGACCATCAGCCCCAGCATTTT. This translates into CAWSLGTDHQPQHF.

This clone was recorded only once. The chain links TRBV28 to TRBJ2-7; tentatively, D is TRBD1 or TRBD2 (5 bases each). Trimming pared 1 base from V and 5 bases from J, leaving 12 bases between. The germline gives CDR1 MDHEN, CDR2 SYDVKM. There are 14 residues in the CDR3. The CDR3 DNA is TGTGCCAGCAGTTTATCCCAGGGAGTCCACGAGCAGTACTTC. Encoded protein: CASSLSQGVHEQYF.

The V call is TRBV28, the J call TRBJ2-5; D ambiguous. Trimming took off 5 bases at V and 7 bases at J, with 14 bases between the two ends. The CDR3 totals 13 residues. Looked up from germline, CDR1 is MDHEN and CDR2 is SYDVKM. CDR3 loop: CASSPSRAGTQYF. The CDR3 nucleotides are TGTGCCAGCAGTCCCTCTAGGGCAGGGACCCAGTACTTC.

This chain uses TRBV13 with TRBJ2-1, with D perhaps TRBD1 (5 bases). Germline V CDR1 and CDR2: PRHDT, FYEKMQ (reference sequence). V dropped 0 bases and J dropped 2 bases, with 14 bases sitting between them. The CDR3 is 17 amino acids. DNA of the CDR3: TGTGCCAGCAGCTTAGGCTTAGGGGATGAGGCCTACAATGAGCAGTTCTTC. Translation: CASSLGLGDEAYNEQFF. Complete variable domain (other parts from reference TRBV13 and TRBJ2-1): AAGVIQSPRHLIKEKRETATLKCYPIPRHDTVYWYQQGPGQDPQFLISFYEKMQSDKGSIPDRFSAQQFSDYHSELNMSSLELGDSALYFCASSLGLGDEAYNEQFFGPGTRLTVL.

Here the CDR3 DNA reads TGTGCCAGCAGGGTCCCCCCTGGACAGATGACCTACGAGCAGTACTTC. Translation: CASRVPPGQMTYEQYF. The J gene is TRBJ2-7, the V gene TRBV28; TRBD1 might be the D (6 bases). This CDR3 contains 16 residues. Trimming cost V 6 bases and J 2 bases, with 20 bases left between them. Germline V gives CDR1 MDHEN, CDR2 SYDVKM. Combining the CDR3 with reference TRBV28 and TRBJ2-7 gives the whole variable domain DVKVTQSSRYLVKRTGEKVFLECVQDMDHENMFWYRQDPGLGLRLIYFSYDVKMKEKGDIPEGYSVSREKKERFSLILESASTNQTSMYLCASRVPPGQMTYEQYFGPGTRLTVT.

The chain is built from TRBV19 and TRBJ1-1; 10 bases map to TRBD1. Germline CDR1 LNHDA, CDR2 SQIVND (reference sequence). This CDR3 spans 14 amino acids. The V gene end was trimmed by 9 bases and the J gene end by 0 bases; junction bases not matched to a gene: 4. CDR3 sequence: CASRQGALNTEAFF. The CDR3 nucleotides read TGTGCCAGCAGACAGGGGGCCTTGAACACTGAAGCTTTCTTT.

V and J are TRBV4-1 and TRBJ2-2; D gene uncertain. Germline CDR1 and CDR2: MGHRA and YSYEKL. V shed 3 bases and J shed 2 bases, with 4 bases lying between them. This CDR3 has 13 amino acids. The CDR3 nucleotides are TGCGCCAGCAGCCAGATTAACACCGGGGAGCTGTTTTTT. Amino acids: CASSQINTGELFF.

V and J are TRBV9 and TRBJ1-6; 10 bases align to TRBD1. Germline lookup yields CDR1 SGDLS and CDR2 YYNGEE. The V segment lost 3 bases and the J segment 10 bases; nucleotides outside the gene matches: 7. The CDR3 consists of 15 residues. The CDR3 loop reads CASSGPGQGLSPLHF. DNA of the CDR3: TGTGCCAGCAGCGGACCGGGACAGGGGCTATCACCCCTCCACTTT.

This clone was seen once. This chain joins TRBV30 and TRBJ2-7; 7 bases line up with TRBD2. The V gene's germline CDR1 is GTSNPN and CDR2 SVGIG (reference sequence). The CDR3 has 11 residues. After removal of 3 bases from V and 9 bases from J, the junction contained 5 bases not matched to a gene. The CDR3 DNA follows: TGTGCCTGGAGCTCCGGGGAGGGGCAGTACTTC. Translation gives CAWSSGEGQYF.

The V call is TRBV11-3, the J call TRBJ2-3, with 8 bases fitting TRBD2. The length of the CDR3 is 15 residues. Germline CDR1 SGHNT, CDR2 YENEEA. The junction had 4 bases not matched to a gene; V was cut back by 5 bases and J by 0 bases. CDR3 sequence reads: CASSLAGGSTDTQYF. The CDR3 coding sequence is TGTGCCAGCAGCCTCGCGGGGGGAAGCACAGATACGCAGTATTTT. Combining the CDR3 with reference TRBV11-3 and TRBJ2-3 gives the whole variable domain EAGVVQSPRYKIIEKKQPVAFWCNPISGHNTLYWYLQNLGQGPELLIRYENEEAVDDSQLPKDRFSAERLKGVDSTLKIQPAELGDSAVYLCASSLAGGSTDTQYFGPGTRLTVL.

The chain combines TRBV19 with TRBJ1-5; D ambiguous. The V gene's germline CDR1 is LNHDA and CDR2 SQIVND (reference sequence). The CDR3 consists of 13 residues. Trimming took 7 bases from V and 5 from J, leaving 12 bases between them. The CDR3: CASTIAGYQPQHF. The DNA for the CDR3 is TGTGCCAGTACCATAGCGGGGTATCAGCCCCAGCATTTT.

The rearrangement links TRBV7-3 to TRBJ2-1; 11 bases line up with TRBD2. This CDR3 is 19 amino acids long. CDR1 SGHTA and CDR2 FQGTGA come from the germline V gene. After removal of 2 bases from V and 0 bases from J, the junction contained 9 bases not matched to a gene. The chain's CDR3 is CASSLEGASGRSSYNEQFF. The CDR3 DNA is TGTGCCAGCAGCTTAGAAGGGGCTAGCGGGAGGAGCTCCTACAATGAGCAGTTCTTC.

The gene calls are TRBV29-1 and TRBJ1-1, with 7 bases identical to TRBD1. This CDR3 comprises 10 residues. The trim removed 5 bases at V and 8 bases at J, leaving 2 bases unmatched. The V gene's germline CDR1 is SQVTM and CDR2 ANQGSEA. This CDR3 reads CSVQDREAFF. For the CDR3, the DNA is TGCAGCGTTCAGGACAGGGAAGCTTTCTTT.

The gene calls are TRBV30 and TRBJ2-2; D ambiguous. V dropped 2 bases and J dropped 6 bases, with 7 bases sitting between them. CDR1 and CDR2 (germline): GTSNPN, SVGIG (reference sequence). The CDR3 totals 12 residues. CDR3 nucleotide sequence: TGTGCCTGGAGTACGAGGCCCGGGGAGCTGTTTTTT. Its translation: CAWSTRPGELFF.

In DNA form, the CDR3 reads TGTGCCAGCAGCGGCCGGGGGGGTGGAAGTTCACCCCTCCACTTT. This codes for CASSGRGGGSSPLHF. V gene TRBV9 combines with J gene TRBJ1-6, with a tentative D call TRBD1 (5 bases). Germline V gene data show CDR1 as SGDLS and CDR2 as YYNGEE. Trimming cost V 3 bases and J 9 bases, with 16 bases left between them. This CDR3 spans 15 amino acids.